Below, one T cell receptor beta chain is given with its context. The antigen is undetermined. The sample originates from a study of shared clonotypes between healthy human individuals. The germline gives CDR1 SGHNT, CDR2 YENEEA. The CDR3 covers 16 residues. V was clipped by 5 bases and J by 0 bases, with 15 bases between them. Broader study findings: Large depth notwithstanding, sorted-subset sequencing proved incomplete by rarefaction.

Profiling relied on immunoSEQ multiplex PCR, and the TCRdb table lists in-frame clones only, not all of them. The sample holds some 2,500,000 clones, 93% seen once. Sequencing was performed on naive CD4+ T cells from PBMCs. Subset defined: CD45RA+ positively selected. This chain connects TRBV11-3 to TRBJ2-3, with D possibly being TRBD1 or TRBD2 (6 bases each). The TCR originated in a man younger than 35 in good health. Some clones in this sample may be carry-over from other donors' samples. The CDR3 nucleotides are TGTGCCAGCAGCCCCGGTGGAGGGGGAAGCACAGATACGCAGTATTTT. Its protein is CASSPGGGGSTDTQYF.